This is a list of T cell receptor beta chains from one sample in a study of blood T cells in healthy people across ages. From the 5' RACE reads, TCRdb called clonotypes with MiXCR, one entry per CDR3 protein. The profile shows 650,000 to 900,000 distinct CDR3 sequences, less than 80% of them singletons. The specimen sequenced was blood. These receptors were obtained from a man younger than 40 in good health. Both conserved end residues are part of each CDR3. The D gene is left open where the match is weak. Only some rows state a clone size, as once, few, many or a class for expanded clones.

d_gene	v_gene	abundance	j_gene	CDR3nt	CDR3aa
NA	TRBV24-1	NA	TRBJ1-2	TGTGCCACCAGTGATTGGGGAGTGGACTATGGCTACACCTTC	CATSDWGVDYGYTF
NA	TRBV9	NA	TRBJ2-4	TGTGCCAGCAGCGTTGCAGGGTGGGAAAACATTCAGTACTTC	CASSVAGWENIQYF
NA	TRBV5-1	few	TRBJ1-5	TGCGCCAGCAGCTTGGCCCCGACAGGCGATAATCAGCCCCAGCATTTT	CASSLAPTGDNQPQHF
NA	TRBV7-9	few	TRBJ1-4	TGTGCCAGCAGCACCACAGGTGAAAAACTGTTTTTT	CASSTTGEKLFF
NA	TRBV27	NA	TRBJ1-1	TGTGCCAGCAGTTCTTATGGGTTCACTGAAGCTTTCTTT	CASSSYGFTEAFF
NA	TRBV7-2	NA	TRBJ2-5	TGTGCCAGCAGCTTAAACGGGGATAGGGAGACCCAGTACTTC	CASSLNGDRETQYF
TRBD2	TRBV7-9	few	TRBJ2-4	TGTGCCAGCAGGTCCCTAACCTCTAGCGGTTTTTTGTACTTC	CASRSLTSSGFLYF
NA	TRBV20-1	NA	TRBJ1-1	TGCAGTGCTAGAGGGATACAGGGCATGAACACTGAAGCTTTCTTT	CSARGIQGMNTEAFF
NA	TRBV7-9	few	TRBJ2-7	TGTGCCAGCAGCACTCAGGGGAGCTCCTACGAGCAGTACTTC	CASSTQGSSYEQYF
NA	TRBV9	NA	TRBJ2-7	TGTGCCAGCAGCGTAGGTCGGGCGGAGTCCTACGAGCAGTACTTC	CASSVGRAESYEQYF
TRBD2	TRBV28	NA	TRBJ2-1	TGTGCCAGCAGTTTACTCGGACTAGCGGGGTGGGGCGAGCAGTTCTTC	CASSLLGLAGWGEQFF
NA	TRBV4-3	few	TRBJ2-5	TGCGCCAGCGCTATCCGACCGGAAGAGACCCAGTACTTC	CASAIRPEETQYF
NA	TRBV7-9	NA	TRBJ1-1	TGTGCCAGCAGGTCCGACCCGCTCTACGAAGCTTTCTTT	CASRSDPLYEAFF
NA	TRBV20-1	NA	TRBJ1-5	TGCAGTGCTGTCGGGGGGGCTCAGCCCCAGCATTTT	CSAVGGAQPQHF
TRBD2	TRBV20-1	many	TRBJ2-1	TGCAGTGCTAGAGATCCAGCGGGGGGGCTGGGTGAGCAGTTCTTC	CSARDPAGGLGEQFF
NA	TRBV6-4	few	TRBJ2-3	TGTGCCAGCAGTGACTCGAACTTCGATACGCAGTATTTT	CASSDSNFDTQYF
NA	TRBV9	NA	TRBJ1-6	TGTGCCAGCAGCGTAGTGGGGACGTCGAATTCACCCCTCCACTTT	CASSVVGTSNSPLHF
TRBD1	TRBV9	few	TRBJ2-7	TGTGCCAGCAGCAACGGACAGGGGACAGACGAGCAGTACTTC	CASSNGQGTDEQYF
NA	TRBV29-1	NA	TRBJ2-3	TGCAGCGTTGAAGACCCTGGGGGCTGGACAGATACGCAGTATTTT	CSVEDPGGWTDTQYF
TRBD1	TRBV4-2	NA	TRBJ1-2	TGTGCCAGCAGCCAAGAAGGTAGAGGGGGCACATCCCGAGGCTACACCTTC	CASSQEGRGGTSRGYTF
TRBD1	TRBV3-1	once	TRBJ1-6	TGTGCCAGCAGCCGAGGGACAGGCCGTAATTCACCCCTCCACTTT	CASSRGTGRNSPLHF
NA	TRBV27	NA	TRBJ1-2	TGTGCCAGCAGTTTAGTGCGGGGGAGCGGCTATGGCTACACCTTC	CASSLVRGSGYGYTF
TRBD2	TRBV4-2	NA	TRBJ2-3	TGTGCCAGCAGCCAAGTGTTTAGCGGGGTTGAAGATACGCAGTATTTT	CASSQVFSGVEDTQYF
TRBD2	TRBV10-3	few	TRBJ2-5	TGTGCCATCGGAAGGACTAGCGGGGGTGAGACCCAGTACTTC	CAIGRTSGGETQYF
NA	TRBV29-1	NA	TRBJ2-7	TGCAGCGTTGAAGATCACATTTCCTACGAGCAGTACTTC	CSVEDHISYEQYF
NA	TRBV7-3	few	TRBJ2-3	TGTGCCAGCAGCCTCACGGGGGACAGCACAGATACGCAGTATTTT	CASSLTGDSTDTQYF
NA	TRBV3-1	once	TRBJ1-4	TGTGCCAGCAGCCAACAGGAACACGAAAAACTGTTTTTT	CASSQQEHEKLFF
TRBD2	TRBV9	NA	TRBJ2-3	TGTGCCAGCAGCGTAGCTCTAGCGGGGTTCACAGATACCCAGTATTTT	CASSVALAGFTDTQYF
TRBD2	TRBV12-3/TRBV12-4	NA	TRBJ2-5	TGTGCCAGCAGTTTTTGGGGCGGGGGAGGAGAGACCCAGTACTTC	CASSFWGGGGETQYF
TRBD1	TRBV27	NA	TRBJ2-7	TGTGCCAGCACCATACACGGGTGGGACAGGGGAACCTACGAGCAGTACTTC	CASTIHGWDRGTYEQYF
NA	TRBV27	NA	TRBJ2-2	TGTGCCAGCAGTTTAGGCCCCGGACAGTACACCGGGGAGCTGTTTTTT	CASSLGPGQYTGELFF
NA	TRBV28	NA	TRBJ2-5	TGTGCCACCGCGACACGAGAGAGTAGAGAGACCCAGTACTTC	CATATRESRETQYF